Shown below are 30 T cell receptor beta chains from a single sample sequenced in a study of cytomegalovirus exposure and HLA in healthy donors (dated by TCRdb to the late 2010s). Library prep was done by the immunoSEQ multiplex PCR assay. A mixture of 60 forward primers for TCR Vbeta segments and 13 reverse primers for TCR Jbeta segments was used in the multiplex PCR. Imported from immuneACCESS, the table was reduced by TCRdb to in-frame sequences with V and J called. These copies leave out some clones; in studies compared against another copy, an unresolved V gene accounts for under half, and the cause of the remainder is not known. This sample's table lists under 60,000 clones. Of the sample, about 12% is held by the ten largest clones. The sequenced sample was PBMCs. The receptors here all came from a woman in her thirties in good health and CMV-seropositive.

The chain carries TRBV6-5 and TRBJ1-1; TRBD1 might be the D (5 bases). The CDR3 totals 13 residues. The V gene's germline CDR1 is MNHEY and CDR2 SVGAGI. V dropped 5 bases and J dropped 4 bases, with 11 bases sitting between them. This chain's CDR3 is CASSLRQITEAFF. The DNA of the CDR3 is TGTGCCAGCAGTCTCCGACAGATCACTGAAGCTTTCTTT.

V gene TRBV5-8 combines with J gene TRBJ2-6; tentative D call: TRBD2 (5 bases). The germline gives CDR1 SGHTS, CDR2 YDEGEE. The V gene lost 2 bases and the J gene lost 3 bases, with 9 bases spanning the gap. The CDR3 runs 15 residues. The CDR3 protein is CASSFRGFGANVLTF. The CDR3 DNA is TGTGCCAGCAGCTTTCGGGGATTTGGGGCCAACGTCCTGACTTTC.

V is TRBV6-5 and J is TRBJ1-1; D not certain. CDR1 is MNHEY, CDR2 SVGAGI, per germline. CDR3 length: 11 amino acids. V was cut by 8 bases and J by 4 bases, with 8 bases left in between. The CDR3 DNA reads TGTGCCAGCGCCTCGGGCACTGAAGCTTTCTTT. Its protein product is CASASGTEAFF.

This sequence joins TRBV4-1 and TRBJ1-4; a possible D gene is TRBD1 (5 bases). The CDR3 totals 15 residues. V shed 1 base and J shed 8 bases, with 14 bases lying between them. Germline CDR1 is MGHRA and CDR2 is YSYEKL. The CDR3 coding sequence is TGCGCCAGCAGCCAAGGTTTCGGGGAGGGGGAAAAACTGTTTTTT. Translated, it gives CASSQGFGEGEKLFF.

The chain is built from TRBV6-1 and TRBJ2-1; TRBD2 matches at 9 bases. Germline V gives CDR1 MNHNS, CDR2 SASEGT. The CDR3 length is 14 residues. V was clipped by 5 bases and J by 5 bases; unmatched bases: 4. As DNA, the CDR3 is TGTGCCAGCAGTTTAGCGGGAGAGAACAATGAGCAGTTCTTC. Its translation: CASSLAGENNEQFF.

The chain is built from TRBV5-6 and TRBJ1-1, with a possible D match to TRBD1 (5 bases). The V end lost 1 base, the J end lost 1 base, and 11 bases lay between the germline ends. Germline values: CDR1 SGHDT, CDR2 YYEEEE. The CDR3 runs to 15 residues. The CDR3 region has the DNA TGTGCCAGCAGCTTGAACAGGAACAGGAACACTGAAGCTTTCTTT. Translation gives CASSLNRNRNTEAFF.

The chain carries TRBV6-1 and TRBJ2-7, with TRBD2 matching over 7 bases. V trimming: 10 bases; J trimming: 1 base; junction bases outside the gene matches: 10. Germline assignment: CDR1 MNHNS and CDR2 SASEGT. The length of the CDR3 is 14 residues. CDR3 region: CATIPAGDSYEQYF. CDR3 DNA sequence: TGTGCCACCATACCGGCGGGGGATTCCTACGAGCAGTACTTC.

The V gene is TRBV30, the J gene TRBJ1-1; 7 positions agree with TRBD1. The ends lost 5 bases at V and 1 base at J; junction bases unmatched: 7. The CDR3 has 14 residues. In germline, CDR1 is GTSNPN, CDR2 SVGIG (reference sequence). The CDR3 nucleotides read TGTGCCTGGCAAACAGGGGCCCCGAACACTGAAGCTTTCTTT. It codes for CAWQTGAPNTEAFF.

The CDR3 loop reads CASTQGSRNTEAFF. In DNA form, the CDR3 reads TGTGCCAGCACCCAGGGTAGTAGGAACACTGAAGCTTTCTTT. This chain links TRBV6-6 with TRBJ1-1, with D possibly being TRBD1 (5 bases). The CDR3 totals 14 residues. Germline V lookup: CDR1 MNHNY, CDR2 SVGAGI (reference sequence). V gave up 7 bases and J gave up 1 base, with 13 bases separating them.

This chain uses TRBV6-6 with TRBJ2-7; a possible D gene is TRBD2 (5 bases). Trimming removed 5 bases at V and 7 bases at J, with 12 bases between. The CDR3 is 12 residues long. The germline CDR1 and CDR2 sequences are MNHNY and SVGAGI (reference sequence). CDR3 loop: CASSPPRVEQYF. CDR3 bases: TGTGCCAGCAGTCCCCCGAGGGTGGAGCAGTACTTC.

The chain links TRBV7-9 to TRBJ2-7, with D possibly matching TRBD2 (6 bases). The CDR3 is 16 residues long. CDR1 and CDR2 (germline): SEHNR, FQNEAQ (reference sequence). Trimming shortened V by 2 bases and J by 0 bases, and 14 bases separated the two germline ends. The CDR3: CASSLPGTHSSYEQYF. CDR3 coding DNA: TGTGCCAGCAGCTTACCCGGGACTCATAGCTCCTACGAGCAGTACTTC.

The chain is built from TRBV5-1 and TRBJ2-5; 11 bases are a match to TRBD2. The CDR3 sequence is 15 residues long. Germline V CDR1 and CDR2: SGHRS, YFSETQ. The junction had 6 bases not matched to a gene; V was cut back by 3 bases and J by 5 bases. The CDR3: CASSSRLAGTETQYF. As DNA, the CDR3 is TGCGCCAGCAGCTCAAGACTAGCGGGAACGGAGACCCAGTACTTC.

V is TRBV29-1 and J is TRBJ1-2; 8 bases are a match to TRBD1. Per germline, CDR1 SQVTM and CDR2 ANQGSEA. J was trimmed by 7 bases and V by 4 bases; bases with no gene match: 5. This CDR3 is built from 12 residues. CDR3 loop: CSVARGLGGYTF. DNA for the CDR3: TGCAGCGTTGCCAGGGGGCTAGGTGGCTACACCTTC.

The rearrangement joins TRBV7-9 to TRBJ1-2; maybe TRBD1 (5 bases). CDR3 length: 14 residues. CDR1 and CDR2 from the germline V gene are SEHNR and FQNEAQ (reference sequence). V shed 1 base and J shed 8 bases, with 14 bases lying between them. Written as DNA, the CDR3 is TGTGCCAGCAGCTTAGGAGTCGGGGGAGGGGGCTACACCTTC. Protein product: CASSLGVGGGGYTF.

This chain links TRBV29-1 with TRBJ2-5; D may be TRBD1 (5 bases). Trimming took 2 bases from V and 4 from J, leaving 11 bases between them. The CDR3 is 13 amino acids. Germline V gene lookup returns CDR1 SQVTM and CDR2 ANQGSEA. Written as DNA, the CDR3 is TGCAGCGTTGAAAGAGGCAGGGCAGAGACCCAGTACTTC. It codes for CSVERGRAETQYF.

The CDR3 loop reads CASSSGGSNYGYTF. The DNA of the CDR3 is TGTGCCAGCAGCTCAGGGGGTTCTAACTATGGCTACACCTTC. The chain carries TRBV9 and TRBJ1-2; 7 nucleotides agree with TRBD1. The CDR3 covers 14 residues. The J segment lost 0 bases and the V segment lost 4 bases, leaving 3 bases of the junction unmatched. The germline gives CDR1 SGDLS, CDR2 YYNGEE.

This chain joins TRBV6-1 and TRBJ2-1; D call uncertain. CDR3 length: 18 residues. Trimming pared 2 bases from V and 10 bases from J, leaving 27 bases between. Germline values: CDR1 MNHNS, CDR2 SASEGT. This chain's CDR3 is CASSELRIDHPPSGEQFF. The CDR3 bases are TGTGCCAGCAGTGAACTGAGGATTGACCACCCTCCATCTGGAGAGCAGTTCTTC.

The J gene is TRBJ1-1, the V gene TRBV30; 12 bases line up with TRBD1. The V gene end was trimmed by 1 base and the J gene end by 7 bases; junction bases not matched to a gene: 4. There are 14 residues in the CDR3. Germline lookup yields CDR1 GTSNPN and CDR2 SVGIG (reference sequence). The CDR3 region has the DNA TGTGCCTGGAGTGAGGGACAGGGGGCAAGTGAAGCTTTCTTT. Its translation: CAWSEGQGASEAFF.

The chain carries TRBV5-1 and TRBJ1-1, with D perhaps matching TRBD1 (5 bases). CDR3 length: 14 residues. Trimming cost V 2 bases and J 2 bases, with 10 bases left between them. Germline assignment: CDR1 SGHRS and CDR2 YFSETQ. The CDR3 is CASSLVGGNTEAFF. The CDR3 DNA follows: TGCGCCAGCAGCTTAGTGGGGGGTAACACTGAAGCTTTCTTT.

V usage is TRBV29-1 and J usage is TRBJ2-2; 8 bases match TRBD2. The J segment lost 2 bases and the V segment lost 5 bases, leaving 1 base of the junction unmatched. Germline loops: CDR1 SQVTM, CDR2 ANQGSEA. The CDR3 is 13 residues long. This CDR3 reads CSVLAGNTGELFF. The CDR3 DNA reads TGCAGCGTTTTAGCGGGAAACACCGGGGAGCTGTTTTTT.

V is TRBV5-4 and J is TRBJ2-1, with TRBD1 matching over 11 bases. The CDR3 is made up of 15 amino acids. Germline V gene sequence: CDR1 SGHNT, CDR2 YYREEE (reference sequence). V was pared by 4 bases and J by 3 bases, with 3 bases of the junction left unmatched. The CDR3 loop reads CASSPGTGGYNEQFF. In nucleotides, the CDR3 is TGTGCCAGCAGCCCCGGGACAGGGGGCTACAATGAGCAGTTCTTC.

The CDR3 reads CASSLAGGNPSYEQYF. For the CDR3, the DNA is TGTGCCAGCAGCTTAGCAGGGGGTAACCCCTCCTACGAGCAGTACTTC. The J gene is TRBJ2-7, the V gene TRBV7-2; D is perhaps TRBD1 (6 bases). Germline V gene lookup returns CDR1 SGHTA and CDR2 FQGNSA. The CDR3 covers 16 residues. V lost 0 bases, J lost 0 bases, and 12 bases lay in between.

The CDR3 here is CASSSRDYFTEAFF. The CDR3 DNA reads as TGTGCCAGCAGCTCCCGCGACTATTTCACTGAAGCTTTCTTT. The chain couples TRBV7-2 to TRBJ1-1, with D unresolved. CDR1 and CDR2 (germline): SGHTA, FQGNSA. This CDR3 is built from 14 residues. Trimming took 4 bases from V and 4 from J, leaving 13 bases between them.

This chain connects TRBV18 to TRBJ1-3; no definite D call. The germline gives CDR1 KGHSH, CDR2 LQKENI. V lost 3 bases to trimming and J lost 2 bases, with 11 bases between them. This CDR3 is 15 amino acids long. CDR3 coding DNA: TGTGCCAGCTCACCGGAACAGCGGGCTGGAAACACCATATATTTT. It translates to CASSPEQRAGNTIYF. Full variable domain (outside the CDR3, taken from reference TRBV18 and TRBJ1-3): NAGVMQNPRHLVRRRGQEARLRCSPMKGHSHVYWYRQLPEEGLKFMVYLQKENIIDESGMPKERFSAEFPKEGPSILRIQQVVRGDSAAYFCASSPEQRAGNTIYFGEGSWLTVV.

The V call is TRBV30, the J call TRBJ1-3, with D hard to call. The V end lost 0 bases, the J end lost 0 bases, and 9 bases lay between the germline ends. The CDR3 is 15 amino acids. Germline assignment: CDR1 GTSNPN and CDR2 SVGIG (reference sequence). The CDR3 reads CAWSVWSSSGNTIYF. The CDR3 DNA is TGTGCCTGGAGTGTATGGTCTAGCTCTGGAAACACCATATATTTT.

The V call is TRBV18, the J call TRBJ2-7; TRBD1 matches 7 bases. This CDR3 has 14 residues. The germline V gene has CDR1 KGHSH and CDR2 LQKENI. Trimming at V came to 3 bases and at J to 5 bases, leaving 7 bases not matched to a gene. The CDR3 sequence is CASSPDRVGDEQYF. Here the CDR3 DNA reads TGTGCCAGCTCACCCGACAGGGTAGGAGACGAGCAGTACTTC.

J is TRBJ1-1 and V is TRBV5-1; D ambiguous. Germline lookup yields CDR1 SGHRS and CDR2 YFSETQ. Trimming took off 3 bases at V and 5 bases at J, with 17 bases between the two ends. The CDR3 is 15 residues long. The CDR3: CASSSGLARWTEAFF. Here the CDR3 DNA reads TGCGCCAGCAGCTCCGGGTTAGCGCGCTGGACTGAAGCTTTCTTT.

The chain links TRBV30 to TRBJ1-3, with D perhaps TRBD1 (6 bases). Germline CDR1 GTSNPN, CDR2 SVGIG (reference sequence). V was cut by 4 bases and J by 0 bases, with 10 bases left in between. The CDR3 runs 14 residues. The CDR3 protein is CAWTTGSSGNTIYF. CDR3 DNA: TGTGCCTGGACTACAGGGAGCTCTGGAAACACCATATATTTT. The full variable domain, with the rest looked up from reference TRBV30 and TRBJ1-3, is SQTIHQWPATLVQPVGSPLSLECTVEGTSNPNLYWYRQAAGRGLQLLFYSVGIGQISSEVPQNLSASRPQDRQFILSSKKLLLSDSGFYLCAWTTGSSGNTIYFGEGSWLTVV.

The CDR3 DNA follows: TGTGCCTGGAGTGGGCTTAGGGGAGGGAGCTCCTACAATGAGCAGTTCTTC. Translation gives CAWSGLRGGSSYNEQFF. V and J are TRBV30 and TRBJ2-1, with TRBD2 identical over 7 bases. Germline V gives CDR1 GTSNPN, CDR2 SVGIG (reference sequence). The length of the CDR3 is 17 residues. V was clipped by 1 base and J by 0 bases; unmatched bases: 9.

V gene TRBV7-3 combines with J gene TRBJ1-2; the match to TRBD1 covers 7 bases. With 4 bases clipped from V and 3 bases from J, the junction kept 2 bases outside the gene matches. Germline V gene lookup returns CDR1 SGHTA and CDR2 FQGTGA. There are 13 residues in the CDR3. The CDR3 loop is CASSSTGDYGYTF. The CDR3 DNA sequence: TGTGCCAGCAGCTCAACAGGGGACTATGGCTACACCTTC.